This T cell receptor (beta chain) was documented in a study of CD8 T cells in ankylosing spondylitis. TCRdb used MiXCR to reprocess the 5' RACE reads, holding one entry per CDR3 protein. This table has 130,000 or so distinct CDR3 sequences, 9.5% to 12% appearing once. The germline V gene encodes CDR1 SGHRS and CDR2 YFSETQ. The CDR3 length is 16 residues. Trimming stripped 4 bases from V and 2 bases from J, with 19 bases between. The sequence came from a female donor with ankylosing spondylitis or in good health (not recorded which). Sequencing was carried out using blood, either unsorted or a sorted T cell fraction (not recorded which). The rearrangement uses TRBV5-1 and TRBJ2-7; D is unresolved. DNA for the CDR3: TGCGCCAGCAGCACCTCGACCGCAACTGGCCCCTACGAGCAGTACTTC. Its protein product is CASSTSTATGPYEQYF.